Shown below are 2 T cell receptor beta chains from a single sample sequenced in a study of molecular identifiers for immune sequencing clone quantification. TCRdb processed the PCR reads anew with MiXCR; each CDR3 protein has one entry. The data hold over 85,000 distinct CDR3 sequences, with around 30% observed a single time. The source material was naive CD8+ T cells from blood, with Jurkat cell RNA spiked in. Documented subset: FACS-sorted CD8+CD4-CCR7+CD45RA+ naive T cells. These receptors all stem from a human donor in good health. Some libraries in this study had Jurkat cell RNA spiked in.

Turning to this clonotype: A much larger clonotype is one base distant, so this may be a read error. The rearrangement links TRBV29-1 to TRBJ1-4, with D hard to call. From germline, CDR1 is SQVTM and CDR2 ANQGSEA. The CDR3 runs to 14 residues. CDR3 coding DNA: TGCAGCGTTGAACTGGTACAGCCGAATGAAAAACTGTATTTT. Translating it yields CSVELVQPNEKLYF.

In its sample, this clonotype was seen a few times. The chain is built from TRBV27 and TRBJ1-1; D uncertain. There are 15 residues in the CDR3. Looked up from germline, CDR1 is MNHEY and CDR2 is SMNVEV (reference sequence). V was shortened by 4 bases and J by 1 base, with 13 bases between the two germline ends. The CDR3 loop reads CASSYGSRPNTEAFF. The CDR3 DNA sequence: TGTGCCAGCAGTTATGGCAGCCGACCGAACACTGAAGCTTTCTTT.